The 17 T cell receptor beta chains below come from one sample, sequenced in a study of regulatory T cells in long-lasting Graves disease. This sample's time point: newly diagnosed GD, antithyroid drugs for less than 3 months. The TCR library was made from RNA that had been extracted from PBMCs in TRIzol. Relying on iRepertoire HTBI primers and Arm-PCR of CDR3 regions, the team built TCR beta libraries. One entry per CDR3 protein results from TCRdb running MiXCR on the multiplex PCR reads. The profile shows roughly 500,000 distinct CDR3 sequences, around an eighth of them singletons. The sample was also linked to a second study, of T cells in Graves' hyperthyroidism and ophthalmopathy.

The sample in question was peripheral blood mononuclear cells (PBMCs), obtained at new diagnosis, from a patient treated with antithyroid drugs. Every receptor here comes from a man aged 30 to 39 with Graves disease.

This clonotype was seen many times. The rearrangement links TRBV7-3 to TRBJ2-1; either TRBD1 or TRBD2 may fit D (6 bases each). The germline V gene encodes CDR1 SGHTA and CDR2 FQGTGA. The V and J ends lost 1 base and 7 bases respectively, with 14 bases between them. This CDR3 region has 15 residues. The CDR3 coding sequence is TGTGCCAGCAGCTTAATCGGGGGCGCAGGGAATGAGCAGTTCTTC. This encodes CASSLIGGAGNEQFF.

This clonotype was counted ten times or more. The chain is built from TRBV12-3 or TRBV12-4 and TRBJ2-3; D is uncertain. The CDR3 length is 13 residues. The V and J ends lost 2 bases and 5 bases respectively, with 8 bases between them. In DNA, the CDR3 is TGTGCCAGCAGTTTAAGCTATAGAGATACGCAGTATTTT. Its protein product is CASSLSYRDTQYF.

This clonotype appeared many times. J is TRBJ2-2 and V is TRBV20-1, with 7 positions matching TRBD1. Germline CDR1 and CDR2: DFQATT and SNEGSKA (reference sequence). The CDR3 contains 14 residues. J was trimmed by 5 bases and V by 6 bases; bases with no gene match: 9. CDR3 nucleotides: TGCAGTGCCCCCGGAGGCAGGGGGACCGGGGAGCTGTTTTTT. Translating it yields CSAPGGRGTGELFF.

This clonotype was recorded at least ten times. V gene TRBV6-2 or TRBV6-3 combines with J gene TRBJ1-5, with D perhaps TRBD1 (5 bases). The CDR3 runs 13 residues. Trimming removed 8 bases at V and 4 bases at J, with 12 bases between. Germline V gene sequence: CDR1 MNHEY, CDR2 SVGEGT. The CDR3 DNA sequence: TGTGCCAGCGCAGGGCTCGGGAATCAGCCCCAGCATTTT. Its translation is CASAGLGNQPQHF.

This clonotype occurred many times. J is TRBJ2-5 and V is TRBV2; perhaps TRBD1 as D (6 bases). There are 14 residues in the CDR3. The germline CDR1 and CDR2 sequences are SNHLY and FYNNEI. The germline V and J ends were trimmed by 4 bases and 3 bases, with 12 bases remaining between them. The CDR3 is CASSGGQGEETQYF. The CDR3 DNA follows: TGTGCCAGCAGTGGGGGGCAAGGGGAAGAGACCCAGTACTTC.

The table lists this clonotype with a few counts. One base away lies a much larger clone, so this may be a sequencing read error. The CDR3 DNA reads TGTGCCAGTAGTACTTTGACAGGGAGGACTGAAGCTTTCTTT. Translated: CASSTLTGRTEAFF. The J gene is TRBJ1-1, the V gene TRBV19; TRBD1 aligns across 7 bases. Trimming at V came to 4 bases and at J to 5 bases, leaving 7 bases not matched to a gene. The germline V gene has CDR1 LNHDA and CDR2 SQIVND (reference sequence). CDR3 length: 14 amino acids.

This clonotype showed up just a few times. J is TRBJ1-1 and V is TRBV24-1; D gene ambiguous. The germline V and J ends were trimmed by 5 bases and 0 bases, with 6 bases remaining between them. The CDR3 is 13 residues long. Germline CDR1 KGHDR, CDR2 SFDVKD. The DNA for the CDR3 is TGTGCCACCAGTGTAGGGATGAACACTGAAGCTTTCTTT. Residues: CATSVGMNTEAFF.

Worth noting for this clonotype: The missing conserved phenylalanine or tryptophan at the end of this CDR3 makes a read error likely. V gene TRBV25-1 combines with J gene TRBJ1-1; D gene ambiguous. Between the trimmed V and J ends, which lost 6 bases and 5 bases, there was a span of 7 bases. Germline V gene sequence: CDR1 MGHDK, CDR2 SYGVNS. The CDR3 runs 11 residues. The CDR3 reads CASRGATEAFS. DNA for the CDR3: TGTGCCAGCAGGGGAGCGACTGAAGCTTTCTCT.

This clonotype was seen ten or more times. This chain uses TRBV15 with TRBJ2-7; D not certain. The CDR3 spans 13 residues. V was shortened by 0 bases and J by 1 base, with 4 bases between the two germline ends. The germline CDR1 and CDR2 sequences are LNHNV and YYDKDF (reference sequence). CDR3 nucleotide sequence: TGTGCCACCAGCAGAGAGGGGTCCTACGAGCAGTACTTC. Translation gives CATSREGSYEQYF.

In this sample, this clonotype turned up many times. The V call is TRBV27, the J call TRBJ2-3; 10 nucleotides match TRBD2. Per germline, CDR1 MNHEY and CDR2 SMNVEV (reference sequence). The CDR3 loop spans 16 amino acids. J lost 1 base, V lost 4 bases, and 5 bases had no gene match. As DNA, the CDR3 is TGTGCCAGCAGTTCCCCAGCGGGAGGGGGCACAGATACGCAGTATTTT. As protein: CASSSPAGGGTDTQYF.

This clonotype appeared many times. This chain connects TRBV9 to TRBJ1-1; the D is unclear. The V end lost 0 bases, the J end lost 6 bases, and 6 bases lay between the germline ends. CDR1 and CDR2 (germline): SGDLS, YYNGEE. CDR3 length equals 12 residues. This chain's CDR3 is CASSVGGPEAFF. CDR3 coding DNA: TGTGCCAGCAGCGTAGGCGGCCCTGAAGCTTTCTTT.

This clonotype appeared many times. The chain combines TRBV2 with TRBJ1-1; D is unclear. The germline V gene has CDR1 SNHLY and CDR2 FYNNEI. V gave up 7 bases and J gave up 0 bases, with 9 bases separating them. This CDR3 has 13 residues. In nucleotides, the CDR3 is TGTGCCAGCACCCAGGTGCTGAACACTGAAGCTTTCTTT. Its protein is CASTQVLNTEAFF. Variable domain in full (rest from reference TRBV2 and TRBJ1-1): EPEVTQTPSHQVTQMGQEVILRCVPISNHLYFYWYRQILGQKVEFLVSFYNNEISEKSEIFDDQFSVERPDGSNFTLKIRSTKLEDSAMYFCASTQVLNTEAFFGQGTRLTVV.

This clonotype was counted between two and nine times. As DNA, the CDR3 is TGTGCCCGGGACAGGAATGATTGGGATGGCTACACCTTC. It specifies CARDRNDWDGYTF. The V and J genes are TRBV30 and TRBJ1-2, with 8 bases aligning to TRBD1. Germline loops: CDR1 GTSNPN, CDR2 SVGIG (reference sequence). V shed 8 bases and J 6 bases; nucleotides not matched to a gene: 11. This CDR3 has 13 residues.

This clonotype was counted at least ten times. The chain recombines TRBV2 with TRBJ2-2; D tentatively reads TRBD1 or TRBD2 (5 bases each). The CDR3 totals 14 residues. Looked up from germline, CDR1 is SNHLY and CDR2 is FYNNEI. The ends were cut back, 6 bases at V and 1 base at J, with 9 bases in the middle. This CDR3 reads CASRGVQNTGELFF. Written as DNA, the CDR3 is TGTGCCAGCAGGGGGGTCCAGAACACCGGGGAGCTGTTTTTT.

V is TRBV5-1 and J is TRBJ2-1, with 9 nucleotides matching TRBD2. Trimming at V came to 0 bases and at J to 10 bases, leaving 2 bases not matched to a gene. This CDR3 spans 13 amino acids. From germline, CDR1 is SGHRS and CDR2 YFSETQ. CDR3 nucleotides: TGCGCCAGCAGCTTGGCCGCGGGGGGGGAGCAGTTCTTC. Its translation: CASSLAAGGEQFF.

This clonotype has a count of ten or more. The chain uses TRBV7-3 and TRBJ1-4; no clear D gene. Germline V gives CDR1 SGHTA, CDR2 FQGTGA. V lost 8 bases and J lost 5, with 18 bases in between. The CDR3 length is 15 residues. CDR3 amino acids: CASSLAPGSNEKLFF. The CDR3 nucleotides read TGTGCCAGCTCCCTCGCCCCTGGGTCAAATGAAAAACTGTTTTTT.

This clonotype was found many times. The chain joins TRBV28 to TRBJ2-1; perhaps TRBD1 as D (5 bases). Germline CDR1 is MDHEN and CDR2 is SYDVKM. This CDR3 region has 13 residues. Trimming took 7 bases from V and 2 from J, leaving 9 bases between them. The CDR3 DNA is TGTGCCAGCACAGGGCTCCCCTACAATGAGCAGTTCTTC. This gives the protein CASTGLPYNEQFF.